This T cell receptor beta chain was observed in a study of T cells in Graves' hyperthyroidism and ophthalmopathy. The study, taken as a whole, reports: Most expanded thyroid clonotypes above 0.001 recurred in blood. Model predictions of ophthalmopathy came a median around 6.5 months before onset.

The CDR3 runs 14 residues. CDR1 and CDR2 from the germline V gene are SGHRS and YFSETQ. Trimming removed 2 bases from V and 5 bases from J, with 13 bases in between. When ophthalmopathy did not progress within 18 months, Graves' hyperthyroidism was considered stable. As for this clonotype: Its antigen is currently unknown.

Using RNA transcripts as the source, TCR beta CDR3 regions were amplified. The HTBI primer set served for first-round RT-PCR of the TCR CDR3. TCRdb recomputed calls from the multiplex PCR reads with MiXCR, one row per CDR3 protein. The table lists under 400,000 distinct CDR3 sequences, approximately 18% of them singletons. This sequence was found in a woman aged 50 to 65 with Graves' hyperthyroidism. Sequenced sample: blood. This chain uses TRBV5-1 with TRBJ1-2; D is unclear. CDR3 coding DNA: TGCGCCAGCAGCTTCCTACGGGGAGATTATGGCTACACCTTC. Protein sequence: CASSFLRGDYGYTF.